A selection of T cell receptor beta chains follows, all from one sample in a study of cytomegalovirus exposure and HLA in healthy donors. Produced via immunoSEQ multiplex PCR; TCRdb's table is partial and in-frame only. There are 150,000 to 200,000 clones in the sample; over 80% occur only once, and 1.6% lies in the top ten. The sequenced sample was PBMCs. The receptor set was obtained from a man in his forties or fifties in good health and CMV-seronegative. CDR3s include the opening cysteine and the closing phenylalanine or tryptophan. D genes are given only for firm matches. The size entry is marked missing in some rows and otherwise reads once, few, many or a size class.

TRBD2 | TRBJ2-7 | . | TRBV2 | TGTGCCAGCAGTCGGGGGGGCTCCTACGAGCAGTACTTC | CASSRGGSYEQYF
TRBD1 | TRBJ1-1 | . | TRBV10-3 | TGTGCCATCAGTGCAGGGGCAGGGGGCTACACTGAAGCTTTCTTT | CAISAGAGGYTEAFF
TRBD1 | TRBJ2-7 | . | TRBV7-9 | TGTGCCAGCAGCCTTGCCGGGACAGGGGATCAGGAGCAGTACTTC | CASSLAGTGDQEQYF
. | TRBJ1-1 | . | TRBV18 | TGTGCCAGCTCACCAGCGGGAGGGTATCCCACTGAAGCTTTCTTT | CASSPAGGYPTEAFF
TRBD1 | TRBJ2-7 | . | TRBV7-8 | TGTGCCAGCAGCATCACAGGGGTAGAAGAGCAGTACTTC | CASSITGVEEQYF
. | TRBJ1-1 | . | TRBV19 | TGTGCCAGTAGTTCCTCCCCGGGAAAAACCTTCCGAAGGACTGAAGCTTTCTTT | CASSSSPGKTFRRTEAFF
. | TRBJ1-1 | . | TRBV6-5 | TGTGCCAGCAGTTACCCCAGGGGAATGGTATATGAAGCTTTCTTT | CASSYPRGMVYEAFF
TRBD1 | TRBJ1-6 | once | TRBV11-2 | TGTGCCAGCAGCTTAGAAGAGGGGGCCAATTCACCCCTCCACTTT | CASSLEEGANSPLHF
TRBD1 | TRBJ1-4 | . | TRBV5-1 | TGCGCCAGCAGCTTGGTAGCAGGGGGTCTAGAAAAACTGTTTTTT | CASSLVAGGLEKLFF
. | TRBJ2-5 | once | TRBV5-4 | TGTGCCAGCAGACACGGAGGCGGGTCAGAGACCCAGTACTTC | CASRHGGGSETQYF
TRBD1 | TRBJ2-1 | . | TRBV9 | TGTGCCAGCAGCGTGGACAGGGGGAACAATGAGCAGTTCTTC | CASSVDRGNNEQFF
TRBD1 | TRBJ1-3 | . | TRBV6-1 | TGTGCCAGCAGTGCGACAGGGGGCTATGGAAACACCATATATTTT | CASSATGGYGNTIYF
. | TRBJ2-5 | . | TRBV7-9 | TGTGCCAGCAGCTTACCGGGACTCCCGGCGCAGACCCAGTACTTC | CASSLPGLPAQTQYF
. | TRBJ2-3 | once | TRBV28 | TGTGCCAGCAGTTCAAGCGGGAGCACAGATACGCAGTATTTT | CASSSSGSTDTQYF
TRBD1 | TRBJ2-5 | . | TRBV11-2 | TGTGCCAGCAGCCTGGGACAGCTCCAAGAGACCCAGTACTTC | CASSLGQLQETQYF
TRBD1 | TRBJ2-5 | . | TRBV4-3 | TGCGCCAGCAGCCGAGGGACAGGGCAAATGGGGACCCAGTACTTC | CASSRGTGQMGTQYF
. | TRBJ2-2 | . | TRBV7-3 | TGTGCCAGCAGCTTACAGGGCCCGGGAGTTAACACCGGGGAGCTGTTTTTT | CASSLQGPGVNTGELFF
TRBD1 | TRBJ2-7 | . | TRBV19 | TGTGCCAGTAGTAAGCCGGGACAGGGAGCCTACGAGCAGTACTTC | CASSKPGQGAYEQYF
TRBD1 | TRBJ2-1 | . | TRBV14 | TGTGCCAGCAGCCAATTGATTCCAGGGGGCCATGAGCAGTTCTTC | CASSQLIPGGHEQFF
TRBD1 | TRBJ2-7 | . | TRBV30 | TGTGCCTGGAGTTATAGACCGGGACAGAGATCGGAGGAGCAGTACTTC | CAWSYRPGQRSEEQYF
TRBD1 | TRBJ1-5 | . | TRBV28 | TGTGCCAGCAGTAGGACAGGGGTTAGCAATCAGCCCCAGCATTTT | CASSRTGVSNQPQHF
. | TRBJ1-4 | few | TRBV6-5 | TGTGCCAGCAGTTACTCATCGGGTTTCGGTGAAAAACTGTTTTTT | CASSYSSGFGEKLFF
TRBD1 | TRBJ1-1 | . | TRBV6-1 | TGTGCCAGCAGTGAATTCCCCTACTCTTCAGGGGGCACTGAAGCTTTCTTT | CASSEFPYSSGGTEAFF
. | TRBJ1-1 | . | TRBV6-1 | TGTGCCAGCAGGGAAACCACAGGGAACACTGAAGCTTTCTTT | CASRETTGNTEAFF
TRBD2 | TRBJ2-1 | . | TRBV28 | TGTGCCAGCAGCCCAACTAGCGGGGCCTACAATGAGCAGTTCTTC | CASSPTSGAYNEQFF
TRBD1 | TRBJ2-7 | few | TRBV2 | TGTGCCAGCAGTGCCAGTACCCGGGACAGGGGGGGACAGTACTTC | CASSASTRDRGGQYF
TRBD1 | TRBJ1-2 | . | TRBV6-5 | TGTGCCAGCGGGGGGGGACAGGGGGCGCGAAGCTACACCTTC | CASGGGQGARSYTF
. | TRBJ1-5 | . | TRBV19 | TGTGCCAGTAGTATAGCCCCAGGGGACGGCAATCAGCCCCAGCATTTT | CASSIAPGDGNQPQHF
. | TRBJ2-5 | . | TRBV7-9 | TGTGCCAGCAGTCCCGTCAGGGAGACCCAGTACTTC | CASSPVRETQYF
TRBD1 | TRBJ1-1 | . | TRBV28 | TGTGCCAGCAGCCCACGACAGGGTTCGGAAGCTTTCTTT | CASSPRQGSEAFF
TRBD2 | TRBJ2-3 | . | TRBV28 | TGTGCCAGCAGTTCAATTGGACTAGCGGGGACAGATACGCAGTATTTT | CASSSIGLAGTDTQYF
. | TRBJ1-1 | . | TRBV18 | TGTGCCAGCTCACCAAGGAGGAGGACCCACATGAACACTGAAGCTTTCTTT | CASSPRRRTHMNTEAFF
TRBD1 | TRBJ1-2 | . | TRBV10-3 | TGTGCCATCAGAGATCCGGGACAGGGGATCCATGGCTACACCTTC | CAIRDPGQGIHGYTF
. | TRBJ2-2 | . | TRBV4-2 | TGTGCCAGCAGCCAGAGACAGCCGAACACCGGGGAGCTGTTTTTT | CASSQRQPNTGELFF
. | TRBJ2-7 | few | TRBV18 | TGTGCCAGCTCACGGGACTCGCGGGGTTACGAGCAGTACTTC | CASSRDSRGYEQYF
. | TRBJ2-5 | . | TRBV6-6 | TGTGCCAGCAGTACTCACGTGGTAACGGAGACCCAGTACTTC | CASSTHVVTETQYF
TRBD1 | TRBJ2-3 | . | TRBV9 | TGTGCCAGCAGCGTCTCCGGGACAGGATTCACAGATACGCAGTATTTT | CASSVSGTGFTDTQYF
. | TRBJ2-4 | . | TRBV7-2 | TGTGCCAGCAGCAATACCGTGCAGACCAAAAACATTCAGTACTTC | CASSNTVQTKNIQYF
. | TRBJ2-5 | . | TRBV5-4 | TGTGCCAGCAGCCAGGGAGGGGGGAACCAAGAGACCCAGTACTTC | CASSQGGGNQETQYF
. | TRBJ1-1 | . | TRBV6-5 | TGTGCCAGCAGTGAACCGCAGGATAAAGCTTTCTTT | CASSEPQDKAFF
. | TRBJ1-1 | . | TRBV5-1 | TGCGCCAGCAGCTTGGAAGGATTAGGCGGGGGGCGTGAGACTGAAGCTTTCTTT | CASSLEGLGGGRETEAFF
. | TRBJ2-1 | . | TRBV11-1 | TGTGCCAGCAGCCCCGGGACTTGGACCTACAATGAGCAGTTCTTC | CASSPGTWTYNEQFF
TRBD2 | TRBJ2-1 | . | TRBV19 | TGTGCCAGTAGTATAGAGCGGGGGGGCCCATATGAGCAGTTCTTC | CASSIERGGPYEQFF
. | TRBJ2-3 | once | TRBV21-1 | TGTGCCAGCAAGCCCCTTCTAGCGGGAGGGTTCTCTAGCACAGATACGCAGTATTTT | CASKPLLAGGFSSTDTQYF
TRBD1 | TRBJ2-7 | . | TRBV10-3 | TGTGCCATCAGCCCCGGGACAGGGACCTACGAGCAGTACTTC | CAISPGTGTYEQYF
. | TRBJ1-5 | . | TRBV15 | TGTGCCACCAGCAGAGATCGGAGGTTCAATCAGCCCCAGCATTTT | CATSRDRRFNQPQHF
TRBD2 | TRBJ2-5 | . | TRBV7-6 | TGTGCCAGCAGCTCGGGCCCAACTAGCGGGGGAAAAGAGACCCAGTACTTC | CASSSGPTSGGKETQYF
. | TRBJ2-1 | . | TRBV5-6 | TGTGCCAGCAGCTTGTTGGGGGCGTACAATGAGCAGTTCTTC | CASSLLGAYNEQFF
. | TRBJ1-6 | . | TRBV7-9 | TGTGCCAGCGGGGCGGCCTATAATTCACCCCTCCACTTT | CASGAAYNSPLHF
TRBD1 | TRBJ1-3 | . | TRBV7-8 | TGTGCCAGCAGCGCAACTTGGACAGGCCGAACCTCGCCCTCTGGAAACACCATATATTTT | CASSATWTGRTSPSGNTIYF
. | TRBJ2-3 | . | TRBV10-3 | TGTGCCATCAGGGCAGGCCTTAGCACAGATACGCAGTATTTT | CAIRAGLSTDTQYF
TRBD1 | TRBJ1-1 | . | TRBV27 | TGTGCCAGCAGTTCATACCCGGGACAGGCCGAAGCTTTCTTT | CASSSYPGQAEAFF
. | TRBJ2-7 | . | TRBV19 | TGTGCCAGTAGTCCCTCAACCGGGACGGGGGAACGAGTTGGGCAGTACTTC | CASSPSTGTGERVGQYF
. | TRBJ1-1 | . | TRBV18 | TGTGCCAGCTCACCGCGGACATTAGGAGATGAAGCTTTCTTT | CASSPRTLGDEAFF
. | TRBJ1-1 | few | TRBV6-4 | TGTGCCAGCAGTGCCAGGAACACTGAAGCTTTCTTT | CASSARNTEAFF
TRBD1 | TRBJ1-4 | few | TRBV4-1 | TGCGCCAGCAGCCAAGGACAGGGGCATGAAAAACTGTTTTTT | CASSQGQGHEKLFF
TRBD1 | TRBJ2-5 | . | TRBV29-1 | TGCAGCGTCTACCCGGGACAGGCGGGTGAGACCCAGTACTTC | CSVYPGQAGETQYF
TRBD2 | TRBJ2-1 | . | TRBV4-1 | TGCGCCAGCAGCCACGCACTAGCGGGAGCTGGTTACAATGAGCAGTTCTTC | CASSHALAGAGYNEQFF
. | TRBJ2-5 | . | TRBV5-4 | TGTGCCAGCAGCTTGGCCGGGGTAGAGACCCAGTACTTC | CASSLAGVETQYF
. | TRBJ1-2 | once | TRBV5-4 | TGTGCCAGCAGCTCCATTACAGGGAACTATGGCTACACCTTC | CASSSITGNYGYTF